Sequencing of this TCR beta chain was carried out in a study of T cell responses to AZD1222 COVID-19 vaccine. Notes on the study in general: Baseline seropositivity occurred in only a handful of AZD1222 recipients. Every sample of the repertoires postdated the peak T cell response.

TCRdb's copy holds only in-frame clones and misses some; the assay was immunoSEQ multiplex PCR. The table has 150,000 to 200,000 clones, 92% seen once. Turning to this clone: Its antigen remains unknown.

The sequenced sample was peripheral blood, obtained on day 0 of AZD1222 vaccination. This TCR was sampled from an adult in good health.

In DNA, the CDR3 is TGTGCCAGCAGCTTAGTCATGGGAGGCACTGAAGCTTTCTTT. The encoded protein is CASSLVMGGTEAFF. V and J are TRBV7-9 and TRBJ1-1; no definite D call. This CDR3 is 14 amino acids long. Germline CDR1 and CDR2: SEHNR and FQNEAQ (reference sequence). V was shortened by 1 base and J by 4 bases, with 10 bases between the two germline ends.